A selection of T cell receptor beta chains follows, all from one sample in a study of control samples from healthy donors and cancer patients. Only in-frame clones appear in the TCRdb table, and some are missing; sequencing was by immunoSEQ multiplex PCR. Of 120,000 or so clones listed, roughly 84% were seen once; the top ten hold over 6.5%. The source material was blood. These receptors all stem from a man between 40 and 49 years old in good health. The conserved cysteine and the conserved F or W are not part of the CDR3 here. Fields, in order: J gene, V gene, CDR3 protein.

j_call: TRBJ1-3; v_call: TRBV25-1; cdr3_aa: ASSEPLGLANTIY
j_call: TRBJ1-1; v_call: TRBV4-3; cdr3_aa: ASSQSRTSEAF
j_call: TRBJ2-4; v_call: TRBV6-1; cdr3_aa: ASSEPGKNIQY
j_call: TRBJ2-7; v_call: TRBV9; cdr3_aa: ASSSRPGGYEQY
j_call: TRBJ2-7; v_call: TRBV10-1; cdr3_aa: ASSLDRAREQY
j_call: TRBJ2-2; v_call: TRBV7-7; cdr3_aa: ASSLVGGVNTGELF
j_call: TRBJ2-3; v_call: TRBV5-6; cdr3_aa: ASSAGRSGSTDTQY
j_call: TRBJ2-2; v_call: TRBV24-1; cdr3_aa: ATSESGQGGRELF
j_call: TRBJ1-1; v_call: TRBV7-9; cdr3_aa: ASSPRGGDEAF
j_call: TRBJ2-3; v_call: TRBV9; cdr3_aa: ATGGGTSTDTQY
j_call: TRBJ2-7; v_call: TRBV7-2; cdr3_aa: ASSLAGLAGLQRVEQY
j_call: TRBJ2-3; v_call: TRBV6-1; cdr3_aa: ASSERLAGGPDTQY
j_call: TRBJ1-2; v_call: TRBV7-3; cdr3_aa: ASSTQGLDGYT
j_call: TRBJ2-3; v_call: TRBV10-1; cdr3_aa: ASSESVSTDTQY
j_call: TRBJ1-2; v_call: TRBV2; cdr3_aa: ASSRDRWDYGYT
j_call: TRBJ2-3; v_call: TRBV5-1; cdr3_aa: ASSLVSTGGSRFSTDTQY
j_call: TRBJ2-1; v_call: TRBV18; cdr3_aa: ASSPPPGTAFYNEQF
j_call: TRBJ1-5; v_call: TRBV6-5; cdr3_aa: ASSYGGRYSNQPQH
j_call: TRBJ2-5; v_call: TRBV7-3; cdr3_aa: ASSLEAGVGAVQY
j_call: TRBJ2-7; v_call: TRBV19; cdr3_aa: ASSMRPSYEQY
j_call: TRBJ1-1; v_call: TRBV27; cdr3_aa: ASSSQGADTEAF
j_call: TRBJ2-7; v_call: TRBV18; cdr3_aa: ASSSGTSGPYEQY
j_call: TRBJ2-6; v_call: TRBV29-1; cdr3_aa: SVTGTAVSGANVLT
j_call: TRBJ2-1; v_call: TRBV24-1; cdr3_aa: ATSGPVLAGVDNEQF
j_call: TRBJ1-2; v_call: TRBV11-2; cdr3_aa: ASSLFSTGGIYGYT
j_call: TRBJ2-5; v_call: TRBV28; cdr3_aa: ASSPGGLLRSETQY
j_call: TRBJ1-5; v_call: TRBV6-5; cdr3_aa: ASRIFRESNQPQH
j_call: TRBJ2-1; v_call: TRBV5-1; cdr3_aa: ASPPQPRVHTSYNEQF
j_call: TRBJ2-1; v_call: TRBV6-2/TRBV6-3; cdr3_aa: ASSYGGGGKYNEQF
j_call: TRBJ1-3; v_call: TRBV25-1; cdr3_aa: ASSDKWTGNSGNTIY
j_call: TRBJ1-6; v_call: TRBV7-9; cdr3_aa: ASSSTDGGGNSPLH
j_call: TRBJ1-6; v_call: TRBV24-1; cdr3_aa: ATYSFLGEKRSTSPLH
j_call: TRBJ2-5; v_call: TRBV29-1; cdr3_aa: SGTGGAETQY
j_call: TRBJ2-7; v_call: TRBV5-1; cdr3_aa: ASSLPRDRGPGEQY
j_call: TRBJ2-5; v_call: TRBV24-1; cdr3_aa: ATSDLTGYQETQY
j_call: TRBJ2-2; v_call: TRBV5-6; cdr3_aa: ASSLVGLGELF